Given below is one T cell receptor (beta chain) in context. Its antigen is unknown. V lost 6 bases to trimming and J lost 3 bases; unmatched junction nucleotides: 11. The V gene's germline CDR1 is SNHLY and CDR2 FYNNEI. This CDR3 has 16 residues. Method: immunoSEQ multiplex PCR; TCRdb's copy keeps in-frame clones and lacks some. The sample yields around 62,000 clones, approximately 80% seen once. Stage II-IVA oral cavity squamous cell carcinoma was new and untreated by systemic or radiation therapy. This sample is part of a study of neoadjuvant anti-PD-1 for oral cavity cancer. Study information: Before surgery, most patients got three to four biweekly 3 mg/kg nivolumab doses. Patients without progression received a fourth nivolumab dose around day 43, then surgical resection on days 50-56. Study-level points and caveats: Only three patients per response group were TCR-analyzed; validation needed.

The TCR comes from a person aged 35-79 years with oral cavity squamous cell carcinoma. Specimen: PBMCs, collected before nivolumab (anti-PD-1) treatment. This rearrangement joins TRBV2 to TRBJ2-5, with TRBD1 matching 9 bases. CDR3 nucleotides: TGTGCCAGCAGGCCGTACGGGACAGGGATAAAAGAGACCCAGTACTTC. Protein: CASRPYGTGIKETQYF.